The 18 T cell receptor beta chains listed next were all sequenced from one sample in a study of CD8+CD57+ T cells in acquired aplastic anemia (dated by TCRdb to 2017 to 2018). Flow cytometry had shown CD8+CD57+ cell expansion in the patients selected for sequencing. The sequencing machine was an Illumina HiSeq 2000. Genomic DNA was used as template for profiling of TCR beta VDJ combinations and CDR3 sequences. TCRdb took the public reads, trimmed them with fastp at Q25, ran MiXCR for clone calling and kept in-frame beta chains. One record per CDR3 amino acid sequence lists the most common genes and DNA. The sample table contains 75,000 to 100,000 distinct CDR3 sequences; only one count was recorded for around 62% of them. The ten largest account for 65% of the sample. Sequenced: sorted CD4+, CD8+, or CD8+CD57+ T cells (not recorded which) from PBMCs. The receptors come from a human donor with aplastic anemia.

Many counts were recorded for this clonotype. The V gene is TRBV10-2, the J gene TRBJ2-2; no clear D. V lost 6 bases and J 1 base, leaving 12 bases between the germline ends. CDR3 size: 15 residues. Germline V CDR1 and CDR2: WSHSY, SAAADI. The CDR3 DNA follows: TGCGCCAGCAGAGCCGACACCGAGAACACCGGGGAGCTGTTTTTT. It codes for CASRADTENTGELFF.

This chain joins TRBV19 and TRBJ2-7, with 7 bases identical to TRBD2. V dropped 10 bases and J dropped 1; count of bases not matched to a gene: 13. The CDR3 spans 15 residues. Looked up from germline, CDR1 is LNHDA and CDR2 is SQIVND (reference sequence). The CDR3 region is CATGREASGSYEQYF. The CDR3 DNA follows: TGTGCCACCGGAAGGGAGGCTAGCGGTTCCTACGAGCAGTACTTC.

The chain uses TRBV10-3 and TRBJ2-5; perhaps TRBD1 as D (6 bases). Germline loops: CDR1 ENHRY, CDR2 SYGVKD. This CDR3 is built from 14 residues. The V and J ends lost 10 bases and 4 bases respectively, with 19 bases between them. The CDR3 is CATKQGFARETQYF. The DNA for the CDR3 is TGTGCCACCAAACAGGGATTCGCTCGAGAGACCCAGTACTTC.

Worth noting for this clonotype: A junction boundary mismatches the germline segment, possibly from a read error. The rearrangement links TRBV20-1 to TRBJ2-7, with D unclear. The CDR3 contains 12 residues. CDR1 is DFQATT, CDR2 SNEGSKA, per germline (reference sequence). In DNA form, the CDR3 reads TGCAGTGCTAGCAGACGGACCAACGAGCGGTACTTC. It encodes CSASRRTNERYF.

This chain connects TRBV20-1 to TRBJ1-1; no clear D gene. Germline lookup yields CDR1 DFQATT and CDR2 SNEGSKA (reference sequence). Trimming cost V 4 bases and J 8 bases, with 11 bases left between them. This CDR3 has 11 residues. The CDR3 spells CSATTFPEAFF. For the CDR3, the DNA is TGCAGTGCTACCACGTTCCCCGAAGCTTTCTTT.

This clonotype was detected many times. The chain uses TRBV27 and TRBJ2-7; D is ambiguous. The V and J ends lost 0 bases and 2 bases respectively, with 8 bases between them. In germline, CDR1 is MNHEY, CDR2 SMNVEV (reference sequence). The CDR3 spans 14 residues. The CDR3, as DNA: TGTGCCAGCAGTTTATCAGTCGCCGCCTACGAGCAGTACTTC. Protein: CASSLSVAAYEQYF.

The rearrangement uses TRBV2 and TRBJ1-5; D possibly corresponds to TRBD1 (6 bases). The V gene lost 5 bases and the J gene lost 7 bases, with 18 bases spanning the gap. This CDR3 spans 15 amino acids. Germline CDR1 SNHLY, CDR2 FYNNEI. CDR3 in DNA: TGTGCCAGCAGTCCGTCAGGGGCCGTCCGACAGCCCCAGCATTTT. It is translated as CASSPSGAVRQPQHF.

This clonotype occurred many times. The rearrangement links TRBV29-1 to TRBJ2-7; D gene unclear. Germline V gene lookup returns CDR1 SQVTM and CDR2 ANQGSEA. With 0 bases removed from V and 6 bases from J, the gap between germline ends came to 6 bases. The CDR3 extends over 11 amino acids. Here the CDR3 reads CSVEDSGEQYV. CDR3 in DNA: TGCAGCGTTGAAGACTCGGGCGAGCAGTACGTC.

This clonotype was seen a few times. The rearrangement uses TRBV7-9 and TRBJ1-1, with no clear D. V was clipped by 3 bases and J by 4 bases, with 9 bases between them. This CDR3 comprises 13 residues. In germline, CDR1 is SEHNR, CDR2 FQNEAQ (reference sequence). CDR3 DNA: TGTGCCAGCAGCTTCGGAGGGAGCACTGAAGCTTTCTTT. This gives the protein CASSFGGSTEAFF.

This clonotype is a singleton in its sample. The chain recombines TRBV7-2 with TRBJ2-3; 7 bases are a match to TRBD2. Germline V gene lookup returns CDR1 SGHTA and CDR2 FQGNSA. The CDR3 consists of 15 residues. J lost 2 bases, V lost 0 bases, and 2 bases had no gene match. In nucleotides, the CDR3 is TGTGCCAGCAGCTTAGCGGGGGGGATCACAGATACGCAGTATTTT. Translated: CASSLAGGITDTQYF.

This clonotype was seen many times. In nucleotides, the CDR3 is TGTGCCAGCACGGAGGGGAGAGTACTAGCGGGAGTGTACAATGAGCAGTTCTTC. Its translation is CASTEGRVLAGVYNEQFF. The chain carries TRBV12-3 or TRBV12-4 and TRBJ2-1, with TRBD2 identical over 11 bases. V was clipped by 7 bases and J by 4 bases; unmatched bases: 15. The CDR3 spans 18 residues.

V usage is TRBV9 and J usage is TRBJ2-1, with 11 bases matching TRBD2. There are 15 residues in the CDR3. Trimming cost V 4 bases and J 15 bases; bases outside gene matches: 15. Per the germline V gene, CDR1 is SGDLS and CDR2 is YYNGEE. The CDR3 is CASSPGTSGIEASFF. The CDR3 nucleotides are TGTGCCAGCAGCCCCGGGACTAGCGGAATAGAGGCATCGTTCTTC.

The rearrangement joins TRBV15 to TRBJ2-3, with 8 bases identical to TRBD2. The CDR3 covers 15 residues. V shed 0 bases, J shed 4 bases, and the junction held 3 bases outside the gene matches. Looked up from germline, CDR1 is LNHNV and CDR2 is YYDKDF (reference sequence). The CDR3 DNA is TGTGCCACCAGCAGAGATAGCGGGGCCTCAGATACGCAGTATTTT. Its translation is CATSRDSGASDTQYF.

The rearrangement links TRBV29-1 to TRBJ1-2; tentative D call: TRBD1 (5 bases). The CDR3 has 16 residues. Germline V lookup: CDR1 SQVTM, CDR2 ANQGSEA. Trimming removed 6 bases at V and 2 bases at J, with 22 bases between. The CDR3 loop reads CSVRGVSGYHNYGYTF. CDR3 nucleotide sequence: TGCAGCGTCCGGGGGGTATCGGGTTACCACAACTATGGCTACACCTTC.

This clonotype has at least ten counts. V and J are TRBV7-2 and TRBJ2-3, with no clear D. This CDR3 has 11 amino acids. Germline assignment: CDR1 SGHTA and CDR2 FQGNSA. Trimming left V 4 bases short and J 2 bases short, with 1 base between. The CDR3 bases are TGTGCCAGCAGCTACACAGATACGCAGTATTTT. Its protein is CASSYTDTQYF.

This clonotype was detected ten times or more. The rearrangement links TRBV19 to TRBJ1-2, with D hard to call. Trimming cost V 5 bases and J 5 bases, with 18 bases left between them. Germline lookup yields CDR1 LNHDA and CDR2 SQIVND (reference sequence). This CDR3 is 15 amino acids long. CDR3 sequence reads: CASSSRQDLMYGYTF. As DNA, the CDR3 is TGTGCCAGTAGTTCTAGACAAGACCTGATGTATGGCTACACCTTC.

This chain's CDR3 is CASKVGQGANEKLFF. In DNA form, the CDR3 reads TGTGCCAGTAAGGTGGGACAGGGTGCTAATGAAAAACTGTTTTTT. This sequence joins TRBV19 and TRBJ1-4; TRBD1 matches at 9 bases. V lost 7 bases and J lost 3; bases outside the gene matches: 6. CDR1 and CDR2 (germline): LNHDA, SQIVND (reference sequence). The CDR3 runs to 15 residues.

The chain is built from TRBV12-3 or TRBV12-4 and TRBJ1-2, with 9 nucleotides matching TRBD1. The CDR3 covers 18 residues. V trimming: 8 bases; J trimming: 6 bases; junction bases outside the gene matches: 22. The CDR3 bases are TGTGCCAGCCAGGGCGGAACAGGGGGCGCATATGGAGGGGATGGCTACACCTTC. Its protein product is CASQGGTGGAYGGDGYTF.